Presented here are 27 T cell receptor beta chains from one specimen sequenced in a study of blood T cell repertoires in COVID-19. Assay: immunoSEQ multiplex PCR; the TCRdb copy retains only in-frame clones and omits some. The table lists more than 200,000 clones, around 82% of them singletons. What was sequenced was PBMCs or T cells enriched from blood (not recorded which). These receptors were taken from a woman aged 40-49 years with acute COVID-19.

This clone appeared a few times. V usage is TRBV2 and J usage is TRBJ1-3; weak D call: TRBD1 (6 bases). V lost 7 bases and J 7 bases, leaving 14 bases between the germline ends. Germline CDR1 SNHLY, CDR2 FYNNEI. The CDR3 sequence is 13 residues long. Here the CDR3 reads CASTRDTGNTIYF. CDR3 DNA: TGTGCCAGCACTAGGGACACCGGGAACACCATATATTTT.

V is TRBV9 and J is TRBJ2-7; perhaps TRBD2 as D (5 bases). V lost 0 bases to trimming and J lost 6 bases, with 7 bases between them. Germline assignment: CDR1 SGDLS and CDR2 YYNGEE. The CDR3 runs to 12 residues. The CDR3, as DNA: TGTGCCAGCAGCGTAGAAGGGAGCGAGCAGTACTTC. Translating it yields CASSVEGSEQYF.

The sample holds a few counts of this clone. The rearrangement links TRBV10-2 to TRBJ1-2; 11 nucleotides match TRBD1. The germline V gene encodes CDR1 WSHSY and CDR2 SAAADI. The V and J ends lost 7 bases and 5 bases, in that order; junction bases with no gene match: 6. CDR3 length equals 14 residues. The CDR3 sequence: CASTWDRGSYGYTF. The DNA of the CDR3 is TGCGCCAGCACTTGGGACAGGGGGTCTTATGGCTACACCTTC.

As for this clone: The identical CDR3 is also encoded by other nucleotide sequences in the sample. V is TRBV28 and J is TRBJ1-5; weak D call: TRBD1 (5 bases). V lost 9 bases to trimming and J lost 4 bases, with 7 bases between them. CDR3 length: 11 amino acids. Germline V gives CDR1 MDHEN, CDR2 SYDVKM. CDR3 nucleotides: TGTGCCAGTAGGACAAATCAGCCCCAGCATTTT. Amino acids: CASRTNQPQHF.

The chain links TRBV27 to TRBJ2-7, with D possibly TRBD1 on 6 matching bases. The length of the CDR3 is 16 residues. The ends were cut back, 6 bases at V and 0 bases at J, with 18 bases in the middle. Germline loops: CDR1 MNHEY, CDR2 SMNVEV (reference sequence). The CDR3 here is CASSSMTGAVSYEQYF. CDR3 nucleotides: TGTGCCAGCAGCAGTATGACAGGAGCCGTCTCCTACGAGCAGTACTTC.

The sample holds one count of this clone. CDR3 protein: CASSRDAGGNGGELFF. The CDR3 bases are TGTGCCAGCAGCCGCGACGCAGGGGGCAACGGCGGGGAGCTGTTTTTT. V usage is TRBV3-1 (or the pseudogene TRBV3-2) and J usage is TRBJ2-2; TRBD1 agrees at 8 bases. Germline V gives CDR1 LGHDT, CDR2 YNNKEL (reference sequence). This CDR3 is 16 amino acids long. Germline trimming cut 4 bases from V and 7 bases from J; bases unmatched to any gene: 11.

The V gene is TRBV21-1, the J gene TRBJ2-1; the listed D gene, TRBD2, was not tested against the DNA. TRBV21-1 corresponds to a pseudogene. The length of the CDR3 is 18 residues. CDR3 coding DNA: TGTGCCAGCAGCAAAGAGGGGGTAGCGGGGATATCCTACAATGAGCAGTTCTTC. Amino acids: CASSKEGVAGISYNEQFF.

This clone has a single count. V and J are TRBV11-2 and TRBJ2-3; D ambiguous. This CDR3 comprises 13 residues. CDR1 SGHAT and CDR2 FQNNGV come from the germline V gene. V lost 5 bases to trimming and J lost 1 base, with 7 bases between them. The CDR3 DNA reads TGTGCCAGCAGCCTCGGAGGCACAGATACGCAGTATTTT. Translating gives CASSLGGTDTQYF.

The CDR3 DNA sequence: TGTGCCAGCAGCAGGGGACAGGGTACAATGAACACTGAAGCTTTCTTT. It translates to CASSRGQGTMNTEAFF. This rearrangement joins TRBV11-2 to TRBJ1-1; 9 bases are shared with TRBD1. Germline trimming cut 5 bases from V and 0 bases from J; bases unmatched to any gene: 7. Per germline, CDR1 SGHAT and CDR2 FQNNGV. This CDR3 region has 16 residues.

This sequence joins TRBV5-4 and TRBJ2-3, with D tentatively TRBD1 (5 bases). The CDR3 has 15 amino acids. The ends were cut back, 4 bases at V and 2 bases at J, with 14 bases in the middle. Germline V gene data show CDR1 as SGHNT and CDR2 as YYREEE (reference sequence). CDR3 sequence: CASSLDIPPTDTQYF. The CDR3 DNA sequence: TGTGCCAGCAGCCTGGACATCCCCCCCACAGATACGCAGTATTTT. The variable domain in full, completed from reference TRBV5-4 and TRBJ2-3, reads ETGVTQSPTHLIKTRGQQVTLRCSSQSGHNTVSWYQQALGQGPQFIFQYYREEENGRGNFPPRFSGLQFPNYSSELNVNALELDDSALYLCASSLDIPPTDTQYFGPGTRLTVL.

The chain joins TRBV28 to TRBJ2-1; 7 nucleotides align to TRBD1. This CDR3 contains 16 residues. Germline V gene data show CDR1 as MDHEN and CDR2 as SYDVKM. Trimming removed 0 bases from V and 0 bases from J; junction bases left unmatched: 2. As DNA, the CDR3 is TGTGCCAGCAGTTTATGGACAGGGAGCTCCTACAATGAGCAGTTCTTC. Residues: CASSLWTGSSYNEQFF. The complete variable domain, with remaining parts taken from reference TRBV28 and TRBJ2-1, reads DVKVTQSSRYLVKRTGEKVFLECVQDMDHENMFWYRQDPGLGLRLIYFSYDVKMKEKGDIPEGYSVSREKKERFSLILESASTNQTSMYLCASSLWTGSSYNEQFFGPGTRLTVL.

The CDR3 reads CASSPTGVSGNTIYF. The CDR3 bases are TGTGCCAGCAGCCCTACAGGGGTATCTGGAAACACCATATATTTT. The rearrangement links TRBV9 to TRBJ1-3; 7 positions match TRBD1. Germline CDR1 and CDR2: SGDLS and YYNGEE. Unmatched junction bases numbered 5, after V lost 4 bases and J lost 1 base. The CDR3 contains 15 residues.

Concerning this clone: Other DNA sequences in the sample encode the same CDR3. The chain has TRBV7-2 and TRBJ2-7; 14 nucleotides line up with TRBD2. CDR1 and CDR2 from the germline V gene are SGHTA and FQGNSA. There are 15 residues in the CDR3. The junction had 4 bases not matched to a gene; V was cut back by 5 bases and J by 4 bases. The DNA for the CDR3 is TGTGCCAGCAGCCTCGGACTAGCGGGAGGTTACGAGCAGTACTTC. Translating gives CASSLGLAGGYEQYF.

The CDR3 protein is CASGAREQYF. Written as DNA, the CDR3 is TGTGCCAGCGGCGCGCGGGAGCAGTACTTC. The rearrangement joins TRBV3-1 (or the pseudogene TRBV3-2) to TRBJ2-7; D remains unclear. The CDR3 extends over 10 amino acids. The germline V gene encodes CDR1 LGHDT and CDR2 YNNKEL (reference sequence). V dropped 8 bases and J dropped 7 bases, with 9 bases sitting between them.

The chain uses TRBV4-1 and TRBJ2-1; weak D call: TRBD2 (6 bases). The CDR3 length is 18 residues. Trimming cost V 0 bases and J 6 bases, with 21 bases left between them. The germline V gene has CDR1 MGHRA and CDR2 YSYEKL. CDR3 in DNA: TGCGCCAGCAGCCAAGAAGGCATTGGGGTAGCGGCACGCAATGAGCAGTTCTTC. It encodes CASSQEGIGVAARNEQFF.

The chain combines TRBV28 with TRBJ2-7, with 9 bases aligning to TRBD1. J gave up 4 bases and V 4 bases, and 8 bases lay outside the gene matches. The CDR3 is made up of 15 amino acids. The germline CDR1 and CDR2 sequences are MDHEN and SYDVKM. The chain's CDR3 is CASSSTGQGRYEQYF. The DNA of the CDR3 is TGTGCCAGCAGTTCGACGGGACAGGGCCGTTACGAGCAGTACTTC.

The chain combines TRBV10-3 with TRBJ1-5; D remains ambiguous. This CDR3 has 15 residues. V was trimmed by 2 bases and J by 0 bases, leaving 8 bases between them. Germline-derived CDR1 and CDR2 are ENHRY and SYGVKD. Written as DNA, the CDR3 is TGTGCCATCAGTGAGGGAGGACTTAGCAATCAGCCCCAGCATTTT. As protein: CAISEGGLSNQPQHF.

The CDR3 is CASSPGQGGKTNEKLFF. Here the CDR3 DNA reads TGCGCCAGCAGCCCCGGACAGGGGGGGAAGACTAATGAAAAACTGTTTTTT. The rearrangement joins TRBV5-1 to TRBJ1-4; 10 bases align to TRBD1. From germline, CDR1 is SGHRS and CDR2 YFSETQ. V dropped 4 bases and J dropped 2; count of bases not matched to a gene: 8. This CDR3 contains 17 residues.

V and J are TRBV28 and TRBJ1-2; D is ambiguous. Trimming removed 5 bases from V and 3 bases from J, with 13 bases in between. Germline V gene lookup returns CDR1 MDHEN and CDR2 SYDVKM. The CDR3 runs to 14 residues. The CDR3 coding sequence is TGTGCCAGCAGTCCCGGACTGTGGGACTATGGCTACACCTTC. Amino acid sequence: CASSPGLWDYGYTF.

The chain carries TRBV20-1 and TRBJ1-5; 8 bases line up with TRBD1. Germline values: CDR1 DFQATT, CDR2 SNEGSKA (reference sequence). This CDR3 contains 15 residues. The V segment lost 3 bases and the J segment 4 bases; nucleotides outside the gene matches: 8. CDR3 nucleotides: TGCAGTGCTAGTTTTCGCAGGGGGCTTAATCAGCCCCAGCATTTT. Translating gives CSASFRRGLNQPQHF.

This chain connects TRBV28 to TRBJ2-7; possible D gene TRBD1, 5 bases. CDR3 length: 12 residues. Germline V CDR1 and CDR2: MDHEN, SYDVKM. V was pared by 8 bases and J by 2 bases, with 10 bases between. CDR3 nucleotides: TGTGCCAGCCGAAGGACAACCTACGAGCAGTACTTC. It yields the protein CASRRTTYEQYF.

The chain couples TRBV27 to TRBJ1-1; D call uncertain. CDR1 and CDR2 (germline): MNHEY, SMNVEV (reference sequence). Trimming took 2 bases from V and 2 from J, leaving 9 bases between them. The CDR3 covers 14 residues. Here the CDR3 reads CASSLVALNTEAFF. The CDR3, as DNA: TGTGCCAGCAGTTTAGTGGCTTTAAACACTGAAGCTTTCTTT.

This chain links TRBV4-3 with TRBJ2-7; 8 bases map to TRBD2. CDR1 is LGHNA and CDR2 is YSLEER in the germline V gene. This CDR3 is built from 13 residues. Losses at the gene ends were 4 bases for V and 3 bases for J; bases not matched to a gene: 2. The chain's CDR3 is CASSRGGYYEQYF. CDR3 coding DNA: TGCGCCAGCAGCCGCGGGGGGTACTACGAGCAGTACTTC.

The chain combines TRBV14 with TRBJ2-7; D is unresolved. V lost 0 bases to trimming and J lost 0 bases, with 6 bases between them. The length of the CDR3 is 14 residues. CDR1 is SGHDN and CDR2 is FVKESK in the germline V gene. CDR3 in DNA: TGTGCCAGCAGCCAAGAAGCCTCCTCCTACGAGCAGTACTTC. As protein: CASSQEASSYEQYF. Supplemented by reference TRBV14 and TRBJ2-7, the full variable domain reads EAGVTQFPSHSVIEKGQTVTLRCDPISGHDNLYWYRRVMGKEIKFLLHFVKESKQDESGMPNNRFLAERTGGTYSTLKVQPAELEDSGVYFCASSQEASSYEQYFGPGTRLTVT.

The gene calls are TRBV19 and TRBJ1-1; D is uncertain. Trimming pared 5 bases from V and 2 bases from J, leaving 15 bases between. The CDR3 is 15 amino acids. Germline V gene lookup returns CDR1 LNHDA and CDR2 SQIVND (reference sequence). CDR3 coding DNA: TGTGCCAGTAGTTTGGCAGTGGGGAGTAACACTGAAGCTTTCTTT. Its protein is CASSLAVGSNTEAFF.

The gene calls are TRBV5-1 and TRBJ2-4, with D hard to call. Germline V gene lookup returns CDR1 SGHRS and CDR2 YFSETQ. Trimming took 0 bases from V and 0 from J, leaving 13 bases between them. The CDR3 totals 17 residues. This chain's CDR3 is CASSLDPRSVAKNIQYF. CDR3 sequence (DNA): TGCGCCAGCAGCTTGGACCCTCGTTCGGTAGCCAAAAACATTCAGTACTTC.

The chain carries TRBV6-1 and TRBJ1-1; 9 bases are shared with TRBD1. Germline V gene lookup returns CDR1 MNHNS and CDR2 SASEGT. Trimming removed 6 bases from V and 5 bases from J; junction bases left unmatched: 7. CDR3 length equals 14 residues. The CDR3 spells CASSRGQGDTEAFF. CDR3 DNA: TGTGCCAGCAGCAGGGGACAGGGTGATACTGAAGCTTTCTTT.